This T cell receptor beta chain was recorded in a study of human T cells and chemical hapten exposure. Study-wide context: During the approximately 25-week study period, patients had diphenylcyclopropenone applied to the scalp every week. The variation in per-sample TCR yields arose mainly from small differences in pooled library volumes.

V lost 10 bases and J 0 bases, leaving 13 bases between the germline ends. The CDR3 is 14 amino acids. Germline-derived CDR1 and CDR2 are WSHSY and SAAADI. The time point here: pre-sensitization, week 0. Stated treatment: therapeutic diphenylcyclopropenone sensitization with weekly scalp DPC. Unique molecular identifiers were attached to individual cDNA molecules within the library. Methods used by the authors: The number of TCRs in each sample had a median of about 96,000 and spanned roughly 23,224 to 750,000. TCRdb re-derived calls from the RACE reads in MiXCR, one entry per CDR3 protein. TCRdb, not the authors, supplied the V and J calls. In the table there are about 120,000 distinct CDR3 sequences, approximately 13% of which are singletons. This clonotype was recorded many times.

The sequence came from a woman aged 18 to 35 with alopecia areata. Some clones in this sample may be carry-over from other donors' samples. The chain combines TRBV10-2 with TRBJ2-1, with D perhaps being TRBD1 or TRBD2 (6 bases each). This specimen consisted of whole blood, obtained in connection with sensitization to the hapten diphenylcyclopropenone (DPC). The CDR3 nucleotides read TGCGCCACCGAGGGGGAGGTCTCCTACAATGAGCAGTTCTTC. Translated: CATEGEVSYNEQFF.